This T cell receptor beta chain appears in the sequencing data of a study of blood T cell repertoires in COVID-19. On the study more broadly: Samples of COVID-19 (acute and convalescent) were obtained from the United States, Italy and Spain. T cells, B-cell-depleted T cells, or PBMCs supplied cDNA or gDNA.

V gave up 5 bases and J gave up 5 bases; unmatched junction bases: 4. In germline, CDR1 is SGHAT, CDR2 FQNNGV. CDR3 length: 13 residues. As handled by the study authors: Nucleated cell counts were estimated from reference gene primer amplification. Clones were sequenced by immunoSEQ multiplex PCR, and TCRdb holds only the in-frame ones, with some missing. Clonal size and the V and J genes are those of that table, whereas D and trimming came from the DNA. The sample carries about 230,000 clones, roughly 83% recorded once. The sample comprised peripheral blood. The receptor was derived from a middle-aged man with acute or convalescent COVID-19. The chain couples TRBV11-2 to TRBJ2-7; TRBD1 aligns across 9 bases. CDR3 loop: CASSRTGANEQYF. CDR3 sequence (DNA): TGTGCCAGCAGCCGGACAGGGGCCAACGAGCAGTACTTC.